This T cell receptor beta chain was recorded in a study of regulatory T cells in long-lasting Graves disease. Broader study findings: Owing to a sample size that was small, accuracy may have been reduced. Among persistent patients, a larger number of public clonotypes were shared (about 3,000) than among newly diagnosed patients (just over 950).

Indicated time point: newly diagnosed GD, antithyroid drugs for less than 3 months. Construction of the TCR library relied on RNA isolated from PBMCs. Arm-PCR with iRepertoire HTBI primers amplified the CDR3 regions for these TCR beta libraries. TCRdb processed the multiplex PCR reads anew with MiXCR; each CDR3 protein has one entry. This sample has about 450,000 distinct CDR3 sequences, with roughly 15% found just once. CDR1 and CDR2 from the germline V gene are LGHNA and YSLEER. V was shortened by 0 bases and J by 14 bases, with 14 bases between the two germline ends. CDR3 length: 13 amino acids. Turning to this clonotype: What it binds is not known.

The sample was also reused in another study, on T cells in Graves' hyperthyroidism and ophthalmopathy. That study reports: In making diagnoses, clinical symptoms, serum thyroxine and TRAb, thyroid ultrasound and orbital computed tomography were all used.

Sequenced here: peripheral blood mononuclear cells (PBMCs), sampled at new diagnosis, from a patient treated with antithyroid drugs. The sequence came from a young woman with Graves disease. This rearrangement joins TRBV4-3 to TRBJ2-1, with D perhaps TRBD2 (7 bases). CDR3: CASSQDRGGAKFF. CDR3 DNA sequence: TGCGCCAGCAGCCAAGATAGGGGGGGCGCCAAGTTCTTC.